The 10 T cell receptor beta chains in this list originate from one sample, sequenced in a study of blood T cell repertoires in COVID-19 (dated by TCRdb to 2019 to 2021). Library preparation was by the immunoSEQ multiplex PCR assay. Entries here come from immuneACCESS through TCRdb and include only in-frame sequences with V and J called. Some clones fail to appear in such tables; in the studies checked, an unresolved V gene covers under half of the shortfall, and the cause of the remainder is unknown. The sample table holds around 200,000 clones, of which 86% were seen once. Of the sample, 7% to 8% is held by the ten largest clones. Sequenced input: peripheral blood. These receptor sequences come from a woman of 80 years or more in a cohort sampled during active or convalescent COVID-19.

The chain uses TRBV5-1 and TRBJ1-2; 7 bases map to TRBD1. The junction had 7 bases not matched to a gene; V was cut back by 4 bases and J by 4 bases. This CDR3 contains 14 residues. Per germline, CDR1 SGHRS and CDR2 YFSETQ. CDR3 region: CASSVRQGPYGYTF. The CDR3 region has the DNA TGCGCCAGCAGCGTCCGACAGGGTCCCTATGGCTACACCTTC.

V gene TRBV4-3 combines with J gene TRBJ2-5; D gene unclear. Trimming removed 0 bases from V and 1 base from J, with 6 bases in between. The CDR3 is 14 residues long. The germline V gene has CDR1 LGHNA and CDR2 YSLEER. The CDR3 is CASSQEISQETQYF. CDR3 DNA sequence: TGCGCCAGCAGCCAAGAGATCAGCCAAGAGACCCAGTACTTC.

This chain joins TRBV9 and TRBJ2-5, with 14 positions matching TRBD2. The V segment lost 0 bases and the J segment 2 bases; nucleotides outside the gene matches: 0. The germline CDR1 and CDR2 sequences are SGDLS and YYNGEE. This CDR3 contains 16 residues. The CDR3 spells CASSVGTSGGQETQYF. DNA of the CDR3: TGTGCCAGCAGCGTAGGGACTAGCGGGGGGCAAGAGACCCAGTACTTC.

The V gene is TRBV19, the J gene TRBJ2-3; TRBD2 might be the D (6 bases). This CDR3 is built from 15 residues. Germline V gene lookup returns CDR1 LNHDA and CDR2 SQIVND (reference sequence). Between the trimmed V and J ends, which lost 1 base and 1 base, there was a span of 9 bases. The CDR3, as DNA: TGTGCCAGTAGTATAGTCAAGCGGGGCACAGATACGCAGTATTTT. It encodes CASSIVKRGTDTQYF.

This chain links TRBV9 with TRBJ2-7, with TRBD1 matching over 8 bases. Germline V gene data show CDR1 as SGDLS and CDR2 as YYNGEE. V trimming: 0 bases; J trimming: 4 bases; junction bases outside the gene matches: 3. CDR3 length equals 14 residues. This chain's CDR3 is CASSVDQGAYEQYF. The CDR3 DNA follows: TGTGCCAGCAGCGTAGACCAGGGGGCTTACGAGCAGTACTTC.

The chain links TRBV30 to TRBJ1-4; D perhaps matches TRBD1 (5 bases). From germline, CDR1 is GTSNPN and CDR2 SVGIG (reference sequence). V lost 2 bases and J lost 5, with 9 bases in between. The CDR3 runs to 13 residues. Here the CDR3 DNA reads TGTGCCTGGAGTCCAGGGCCCAATGAAAAACTGTTTTTT. Its translation is CAWSPGPNEKLFF.

This sequence joins TRBV7-9 and TRBJ1-5; D not certain. Germline CDR1 reads SEHNR; CDR2 reads FQNEAQ (reference sequence). The V end was cut by 1 base, the J end by 5 bases, with 12 bases between. This CDR3 is 15 amino acids long. The DNA for the CDR3 is TGTGCCAGCAGCTTAGGAGGTCGGAGTGATCAGCCCCAGCATTTT. Protein product: CASSLGGRSDQPQHF.

This chain connects TRBV5-4 to TRBJ2-2; the D gene is possibly TRBD1 (8 bases). V lost 4 bases and J lost 4, with 14 bases in between. CDR1 is SGHNT, CDR2 YYREEE, per germline (reference sequence). The CDR3 spans 15 residues. CDR3 nucleotide sequence: TGTGCCAGCAGCCAGCGGGACAGGCGCACCGGGGAGCTGTTTTTT. It specifies CASSQRDRRTGELFF.

This chain joins TRBV3-1 (or the pseudogene TRBV3-2) and TRBJ1-2; TRBD1 agrees at 8 bases. The length of the CDR3 is 14 residues. The germline CDR1 and CDR2 sequences are LGHDT and YNNKEL (reference sequence). Unmatched junction bases numbered 4, after V lost 3 bases and J lost 4 bases. The CDR3 here is CASSHLDRAYGYTF. The DNA for the CDR3 is TGTGCCAGCAGCCACCTGGACAGGGCCTATGGCTACACCTTC.

J is TRBJ2-7 and V is TRBV9, with D unresolved. CDR1 SGDLS and CDR2 YYNGEE come from the germline V gene. This CDR3 has 16 amino acids. Deletions cut 4 bases from V and 2 bases from J, with 19 bases between. This chain's CDR3 is CASSPGVSQLPYEQYF. The CDR3 region has the DNA TGTGCCAGCAGCCCGGGTGTTTCGCAGCTTCCCTACGAGCAGTACTTC.